What follows are 5 T cell receptor beta chains derived from one specimen sequenced in a study of beta chain features in type 1 diabetes. What was sequenced were expressed TCRB transcripts, since all of the isolated RNA had been reverse transcribed. Here immunoSEQ multiplex PCR was the method, and the copy in TCRdb shows in-frame clones only, minus some. The table has about 260,000 clones, around 68% seen once; the top ten hold 0.053%. Sequencing was carried out using naive CD4+ T cells from blood. These receptors originate from a man aged 25 to 40 in good health.

This clone came up a few times. The chain employs TRBV10-1 and TRBJ2-1, with TRBD2 matching 10 bases. The CDR3 runs to 14 residues. V lost 3 bases, J lost 6 bases, and 2 bases stayed unmatched. Germline V gives CDR1 WNHNN, CDR2 SYGVQD (reference sequence). The CDR3 is CASSELAGTNEQFF. The CDR3, as DNA: TGCGCCAGCAGTGAACTAGCGGGAACCAATGAGCAGTTCTTC.

The gene calls are TRBV7-2 and TRBJ2-7, with TRBD2 matching 8 bases. The CDR3 is 15 amino acids. CDR1 is SGHTA, CDR2 FQGNSA, per germline. Losses at the gene ends were 4 bases for V and 0 bases for J; bases not matched to a gene: 5. The CDR3 DNA reads TGTGCCAGCAGCTGGGCGGGAGGCGGCTCCTACGAGCAGTACTTC. Its protein product is CASSWAGGGSYEQYF.

The chain recombines TRBV5-4 with TRBJ2-4; D is perhaps TRBD1 (5 bases). Germline V CDR1 and CDR2: SGHNT, YYREEE (reference sequence). This CDR3 is built from 15 residues. With 4 bases removed from V and 0 bases from J, the gap between germline ends came to 11 bases. The CDR3 DNA reads as TGTGCCAGCAGCCCCGAGACAGAAGCCAAAAACATTCAGTACTTC. It codes for CASSPETEAKNIQYF. Supplemented by reference TRBV5-4 and TRBJ2-4, the full variable domain reads ETGVTQSPTHLIKTRGQQVTLRCSSQSGHNTVSWYQQALGQGPQFIFQYYREEENGRGNFPPRFSGLQFPNYSSELNVNALELDDSALYLCASSPETEAKNIQYFGAGTRLSVL.

This clone appeared a single time. The CDR3 is CASRPGQGAQDTQYF. DNA for the CDR3: TGTGCCAGCAGACCTGGACAGGGGGCGCAAGATACGCAGTATTTT. The chain employs TRBV7-2 and TRBJ2-3, with 11 bases aligning to TRBD1. J was trimmed by 5 bases and V by 6 bases; bases with no gene match: 7. This CDR3 is built from 15 residues. Germline V gene sequence: CDR1 SGHTA, CDR2 FQGNSA.

This clone was picked up a small number of times. V gene TRBV11-2 combines with J gene TRBJ2-4; 11 nucleotides align to TRBD1. Germline V gives CDR1 SGHAT, CDR2 FQNNGV. V shed 5 bases, J shed 7 bases, and the junction held 7 bases outside the gene matches. The CDR3 is 15 residues long. CDR3 amino acids: CASSPPGTGGNIQYF. DNA of the CDR3: TGTGCCAGCAGCCCTCCCGGGACAGGGGGTAACATTCAGTACTTC.